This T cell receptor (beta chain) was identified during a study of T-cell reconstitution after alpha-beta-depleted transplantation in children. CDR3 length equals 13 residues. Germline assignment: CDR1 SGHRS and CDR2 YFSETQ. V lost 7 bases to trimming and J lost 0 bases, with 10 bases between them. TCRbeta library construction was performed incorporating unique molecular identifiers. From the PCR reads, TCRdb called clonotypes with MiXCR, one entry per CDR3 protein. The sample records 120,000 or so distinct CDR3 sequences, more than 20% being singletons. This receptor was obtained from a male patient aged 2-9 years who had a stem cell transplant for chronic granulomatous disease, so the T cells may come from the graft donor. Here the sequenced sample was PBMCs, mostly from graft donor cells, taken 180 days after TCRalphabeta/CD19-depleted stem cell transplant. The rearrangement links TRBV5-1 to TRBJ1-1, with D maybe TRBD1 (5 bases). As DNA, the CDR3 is TGCGCCAGCGCCGACAGCCTGAACACTGAAGCTTTCTTT. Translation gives CASADSLNTEAFF.